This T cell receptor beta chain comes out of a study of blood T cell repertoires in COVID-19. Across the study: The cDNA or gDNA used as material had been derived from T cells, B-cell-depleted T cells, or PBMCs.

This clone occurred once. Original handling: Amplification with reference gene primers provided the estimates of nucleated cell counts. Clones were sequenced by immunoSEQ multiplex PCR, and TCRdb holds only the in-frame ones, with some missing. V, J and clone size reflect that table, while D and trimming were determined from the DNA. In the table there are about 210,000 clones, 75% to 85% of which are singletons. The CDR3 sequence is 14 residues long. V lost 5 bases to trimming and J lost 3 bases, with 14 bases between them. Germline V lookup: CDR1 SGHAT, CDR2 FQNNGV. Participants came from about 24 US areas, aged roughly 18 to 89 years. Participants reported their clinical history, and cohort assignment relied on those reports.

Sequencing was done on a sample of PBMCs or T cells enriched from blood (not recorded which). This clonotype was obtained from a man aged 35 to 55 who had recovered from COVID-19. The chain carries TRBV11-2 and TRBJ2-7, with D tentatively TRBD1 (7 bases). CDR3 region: CASSHAGQYYEQYF. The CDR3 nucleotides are TGTGCCAGCAGCCACGCGGGACAGTACTACGAGCAGTACTTC.